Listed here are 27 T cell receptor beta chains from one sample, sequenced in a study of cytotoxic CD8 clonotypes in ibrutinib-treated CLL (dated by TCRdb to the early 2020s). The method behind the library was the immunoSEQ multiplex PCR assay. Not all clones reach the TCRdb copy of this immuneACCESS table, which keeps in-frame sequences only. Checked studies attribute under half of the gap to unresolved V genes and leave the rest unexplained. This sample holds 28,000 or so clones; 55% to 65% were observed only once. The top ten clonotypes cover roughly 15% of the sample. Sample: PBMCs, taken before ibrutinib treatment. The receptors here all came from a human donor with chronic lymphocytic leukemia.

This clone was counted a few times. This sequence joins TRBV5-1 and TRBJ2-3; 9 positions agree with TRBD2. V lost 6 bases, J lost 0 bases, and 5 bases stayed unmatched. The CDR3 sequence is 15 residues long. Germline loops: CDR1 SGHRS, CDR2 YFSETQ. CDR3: CASNLAGTSTDTQYF. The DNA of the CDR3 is TGCGCCAGCAACCTAGCGGGGACTAGCACAGATACGCAGTATTTT.

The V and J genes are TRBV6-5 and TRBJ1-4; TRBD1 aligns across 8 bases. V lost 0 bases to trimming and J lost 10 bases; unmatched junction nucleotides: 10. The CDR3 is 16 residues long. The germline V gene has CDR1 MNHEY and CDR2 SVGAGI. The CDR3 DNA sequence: TGTGCCAGCAGTTACTCGATGTACCAGGGGGCTGGAAAACTGTTTTTT. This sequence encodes CASSYSMYQGAGKLFF.

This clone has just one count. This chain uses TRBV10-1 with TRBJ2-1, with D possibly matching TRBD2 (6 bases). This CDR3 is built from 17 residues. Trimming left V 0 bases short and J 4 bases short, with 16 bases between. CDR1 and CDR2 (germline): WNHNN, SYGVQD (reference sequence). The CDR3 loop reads CASSESPGSQLYNEQFF. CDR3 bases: TGCGCCAGCAGTGAGTCGCCCGGGAGTCAGCTTTACAATGAGCAGTTCTTC.

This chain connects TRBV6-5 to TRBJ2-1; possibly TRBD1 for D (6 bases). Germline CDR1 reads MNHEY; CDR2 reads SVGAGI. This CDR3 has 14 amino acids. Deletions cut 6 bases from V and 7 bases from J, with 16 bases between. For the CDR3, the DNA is TGTGCCAGCAGCCCAGGGGCGGTATCGAATGAGCAGTTCTTC. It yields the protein CASSPGAVSNEQFF.

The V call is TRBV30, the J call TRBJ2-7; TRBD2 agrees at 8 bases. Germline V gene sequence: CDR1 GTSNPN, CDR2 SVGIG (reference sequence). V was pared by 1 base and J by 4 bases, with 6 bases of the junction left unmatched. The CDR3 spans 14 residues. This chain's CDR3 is CAWSAGGALYEQYF. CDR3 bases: TGTGCCTGGAGTGCCGGGGGGGCCCTATACGAGCAGTACTTC.

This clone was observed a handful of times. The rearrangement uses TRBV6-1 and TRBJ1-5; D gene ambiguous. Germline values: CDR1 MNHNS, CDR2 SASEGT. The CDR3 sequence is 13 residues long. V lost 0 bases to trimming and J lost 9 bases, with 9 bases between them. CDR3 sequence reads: CASSEARSGPQHF. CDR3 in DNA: TGTGCCAGCAGTGAAGCGAGGTCCGGGCCCCAGCATTTT.

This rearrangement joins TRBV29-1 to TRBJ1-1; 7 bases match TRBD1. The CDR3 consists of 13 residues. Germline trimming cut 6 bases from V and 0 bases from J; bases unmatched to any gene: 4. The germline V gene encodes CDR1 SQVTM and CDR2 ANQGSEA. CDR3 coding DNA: TGCAGCGTGATGGGACAGATGAACACTGAAGCTTTCTTT. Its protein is CSVMGQMNTEAFF.

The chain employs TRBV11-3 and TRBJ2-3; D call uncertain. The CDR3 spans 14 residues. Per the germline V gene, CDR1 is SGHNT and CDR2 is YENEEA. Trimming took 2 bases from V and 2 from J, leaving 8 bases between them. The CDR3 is CASSLTDHTDTQYF. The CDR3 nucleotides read TGTGCCAGCAGCTTAACGGACCACACAGATACGCAGTATTTT.

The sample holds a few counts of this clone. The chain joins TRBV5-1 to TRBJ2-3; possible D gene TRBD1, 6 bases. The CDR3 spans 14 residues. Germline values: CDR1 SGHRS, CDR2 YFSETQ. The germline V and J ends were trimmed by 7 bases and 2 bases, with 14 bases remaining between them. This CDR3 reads CASGVMGATDTQYF. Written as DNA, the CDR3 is TGCGCCAGCGGCGTGATGGGGGCCACAGATACGCAGTATTTT.

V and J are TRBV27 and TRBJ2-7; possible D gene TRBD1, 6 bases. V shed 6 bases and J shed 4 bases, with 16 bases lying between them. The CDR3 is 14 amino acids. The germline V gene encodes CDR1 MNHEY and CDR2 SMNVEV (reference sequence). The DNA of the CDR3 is TGTGCCAGCAGACACCAGGGGAGATCGTACGAGCAGTACTTC. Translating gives CASRHQGRSYEQYF.

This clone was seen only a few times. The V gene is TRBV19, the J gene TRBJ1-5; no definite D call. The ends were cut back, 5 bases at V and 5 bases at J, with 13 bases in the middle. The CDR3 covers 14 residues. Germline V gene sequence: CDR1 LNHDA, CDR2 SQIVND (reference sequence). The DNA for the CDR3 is TGTGCCAGTAGTTCCGATCGCCCCTATCAGCCCCAGCATTTT. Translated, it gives CASSSDRPYQPQHF. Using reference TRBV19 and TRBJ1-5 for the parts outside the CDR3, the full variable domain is DGGITQSPKYLFRKEGQNVTLSCEQNLNHDAMYWYRQDPGQGLRLIYYSQIVNDFQKGDIAEGYSVSREKKESFPLTVTSAQKNPTAFYLCASSSDRPYQPQHFGDGTRLSIL.

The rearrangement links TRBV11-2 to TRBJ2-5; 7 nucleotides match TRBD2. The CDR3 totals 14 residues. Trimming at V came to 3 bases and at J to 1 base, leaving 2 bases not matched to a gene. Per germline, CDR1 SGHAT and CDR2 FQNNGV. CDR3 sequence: CASSLGGGQETQYF. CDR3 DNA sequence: TGTGCCAGCAGCTTGGGCGGGGGCCAAGAGACCCAGTACTTC.

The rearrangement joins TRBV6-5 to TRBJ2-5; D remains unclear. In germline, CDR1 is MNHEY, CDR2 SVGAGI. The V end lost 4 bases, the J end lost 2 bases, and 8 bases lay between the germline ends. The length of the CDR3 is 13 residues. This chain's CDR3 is CASSLGRQETQYF. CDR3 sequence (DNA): TGTGCCAGCAGTTTGGGTAGGCAAGAGACCCAGTACTTC.

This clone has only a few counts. The CDR3 DNA sequence: TGTGCCAGCAGCTTAGCAACGACAGGGGACTCGGGTGGCTACACCTTC. Translated, it gives CASSLATTGDSGGYTF. This chain links TRBV7-8 with TRBJ1-2, with 8 nucleotides matching TRBD1. With 0 bases clipped from V and 7 bases from J, the junction kept 10 bases outside the gene matches. The CDR3 is 16 amino acids. The germline CDR1 and CDR2 sequences are SGHVS and FQNEAQ.

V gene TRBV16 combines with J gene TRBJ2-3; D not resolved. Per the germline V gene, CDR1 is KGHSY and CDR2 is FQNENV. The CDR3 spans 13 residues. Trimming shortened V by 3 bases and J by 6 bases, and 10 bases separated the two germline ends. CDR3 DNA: TGTGCCAGCAGCCATCAACCTATGGATACGCAGTATTTT. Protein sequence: CASSHQPMDTQYF.

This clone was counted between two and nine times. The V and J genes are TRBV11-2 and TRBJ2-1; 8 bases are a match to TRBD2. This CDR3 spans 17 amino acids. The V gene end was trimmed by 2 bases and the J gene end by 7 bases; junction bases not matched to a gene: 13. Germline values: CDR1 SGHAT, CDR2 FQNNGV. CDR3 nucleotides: TGTGCCAGCAGCTTAAGAGGGGGGGCTAGCGGGTTTAATGAGCAGTTCTTC. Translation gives CASSLRGGASGFNEQFF.

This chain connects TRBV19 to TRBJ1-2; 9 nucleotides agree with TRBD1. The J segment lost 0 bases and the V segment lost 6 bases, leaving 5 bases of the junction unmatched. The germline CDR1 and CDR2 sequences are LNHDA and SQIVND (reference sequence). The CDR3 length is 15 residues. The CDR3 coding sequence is TGTGCCAGTAGGGACAGGGGTACCTCTAACTATGGCTACACCTTC. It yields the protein CASRDRGTSNYGYTF.

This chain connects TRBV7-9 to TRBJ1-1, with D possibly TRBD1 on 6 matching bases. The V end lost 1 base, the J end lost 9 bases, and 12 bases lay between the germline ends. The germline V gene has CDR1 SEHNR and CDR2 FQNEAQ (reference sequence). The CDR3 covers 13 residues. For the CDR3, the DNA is TGTGCCAGCAGCTTAGGTGGGGGCAGAAAAGCTTTCTTT. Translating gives CASSLGGGRKAFF.

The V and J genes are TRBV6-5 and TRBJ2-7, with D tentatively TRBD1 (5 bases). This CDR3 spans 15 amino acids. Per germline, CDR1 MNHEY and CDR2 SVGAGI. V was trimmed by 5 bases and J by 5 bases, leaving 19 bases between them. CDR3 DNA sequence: TGTGCCAGCAGTATTTACAGTGCAGGGTTTGACGAGCAGTACTTC. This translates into CASSIYSAGFDEQYF.

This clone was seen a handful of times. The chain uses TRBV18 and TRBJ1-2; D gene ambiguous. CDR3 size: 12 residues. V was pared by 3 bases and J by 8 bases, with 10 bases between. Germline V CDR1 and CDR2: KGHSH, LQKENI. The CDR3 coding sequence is TGTGCCAGCTCACCTAGGTCTGAGGGCTACACCTTC. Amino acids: CASSPRSEGYTF.

The CDR3 bases are TGCGCCAGCAGTGGGACCGGGACAGGAGCCTACGAGCAGTACTTC. Its protein product is CASSGTGTGAYEQYF. V gene TRBV10-2 combines with J gene TRBJ2-7; 8 bases map to TRBD1. The CDR3 runs to 15 residues. In germline, CDR1 is WSHSY, CDR2 SAAADI. V lost 4 bases to trimming and J lost 2 bases; unmatched junction nucleotides: 7.

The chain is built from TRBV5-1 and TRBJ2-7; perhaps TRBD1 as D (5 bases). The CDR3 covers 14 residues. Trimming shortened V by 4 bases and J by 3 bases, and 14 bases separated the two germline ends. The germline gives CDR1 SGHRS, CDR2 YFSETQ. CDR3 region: CASSPTSGNYEQYF. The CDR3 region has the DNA TGCGCCAGCAGCCCAACCTCAGGGAACTACGAGCAGTACTTC.

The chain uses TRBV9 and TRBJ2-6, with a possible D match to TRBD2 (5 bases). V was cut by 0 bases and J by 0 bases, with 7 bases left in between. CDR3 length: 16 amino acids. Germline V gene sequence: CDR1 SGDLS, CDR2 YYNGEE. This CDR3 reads CASSVATSSGANVLTF. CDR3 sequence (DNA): TGTGCCAGCAGCGTAGCTACTAGCTCTGGGGCCAACGTCCTGACTTTC.

DNA for the CDR3: TGCGCCAGCAGCTCTGAGAGGGGGCCAGTATATGGCTACACCTTC. Its protein is CASSSERGPVYGYTF. The rearrangement uses TRBV5-1 and TRBJ1-2, with 7 nucleotides matching TRBD1. The CDR3 consists of 15 residues. The J segment lost 5 bases and the V segment lost 3 bases, leaving 10 bases of the junction unmatched. Looked up from germline, CDR1 is SGHRS and CDR2 is YFSETQ.

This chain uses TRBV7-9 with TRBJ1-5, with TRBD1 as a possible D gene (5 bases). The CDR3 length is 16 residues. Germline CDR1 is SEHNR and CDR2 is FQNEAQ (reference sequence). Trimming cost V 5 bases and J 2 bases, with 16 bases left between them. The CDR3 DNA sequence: TGTGCCAGCAGCCCGTGGGGGGGATTAGGCAATCAGCCCCAGCATTTT. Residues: CASSPWGGLGNQPQHF.

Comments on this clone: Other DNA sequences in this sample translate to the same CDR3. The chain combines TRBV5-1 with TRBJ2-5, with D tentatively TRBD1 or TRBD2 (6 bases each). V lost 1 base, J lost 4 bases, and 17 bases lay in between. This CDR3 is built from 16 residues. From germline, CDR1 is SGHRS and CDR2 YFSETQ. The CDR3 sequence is CASSLMGQGRRETQYF. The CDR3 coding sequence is TGCGCCAGCAGCTTGATGGGGCAGGGGAGGCGAGAGACCCAGTACTTC.

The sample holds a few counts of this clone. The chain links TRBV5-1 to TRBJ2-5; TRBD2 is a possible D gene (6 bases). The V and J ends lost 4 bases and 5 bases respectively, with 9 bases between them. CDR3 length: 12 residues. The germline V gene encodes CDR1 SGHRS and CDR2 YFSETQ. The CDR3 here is CASSPAGETQYF. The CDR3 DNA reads TGCGCCAGCAGCCCCGCGGGGGAGACCCAGTACTTC.